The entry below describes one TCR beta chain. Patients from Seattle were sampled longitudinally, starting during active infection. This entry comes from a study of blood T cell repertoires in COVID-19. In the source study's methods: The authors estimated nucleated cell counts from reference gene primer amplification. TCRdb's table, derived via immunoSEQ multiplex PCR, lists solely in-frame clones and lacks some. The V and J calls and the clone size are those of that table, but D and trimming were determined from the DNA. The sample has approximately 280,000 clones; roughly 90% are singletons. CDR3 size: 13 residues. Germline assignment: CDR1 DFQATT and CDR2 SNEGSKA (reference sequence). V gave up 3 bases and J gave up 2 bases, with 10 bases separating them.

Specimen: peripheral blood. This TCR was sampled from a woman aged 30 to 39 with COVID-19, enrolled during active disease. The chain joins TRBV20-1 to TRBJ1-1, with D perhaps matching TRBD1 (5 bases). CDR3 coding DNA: TGCAGTGCTAGTGTAGACAGCAACACTGAAGCTTTCTTT. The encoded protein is CSASVDSNTEAFF.